Below, 19 T cell receptor beta chains from the same sample are listed, as sequenced in a study of memory CD8 T cells in hepatitis C reinfection. Described time point: peak reinfection, 3 to 8 weeks after reinfection detection. TCR sequencing was done directly ex vivo on sorted cells, without expansion in vitro. TCRdb keeps only in-frame clones here, not all; method: immunoSEQ multiplex PCR. Of under 50,000 clones listed, roughly 88% are singletons. Sequenced input: naive CD8+ T cells sorted from blood. The receptors shown here come from a man aged 18 to 29 with hepatitis C virus infection.

This clone is a singleton in its sample. V and J are TRBV9 and TRBJ2-3, with TRBD2 identical over 13 bases. V lost 4 bases to trimming and J lost 2 bases; unmatched junction nucleotides: 4. CDR1 is SGDLS and CDR2 is YYNGEE in the germline V gene. The CDR3 has 16 residues. CDR3 loop: CASSTGLAGVTDTQYF. In nucleotides, the CDR3 is TGTGCCAGCAGCACCGGACTAGCGGGGGTCACAGATACGCAGTATTTT.

The chain combines TRBV6-5 with TRBJ1-1; D is perhaps TRBD1 (5 bases). Trimming cost V 2 bases and J 1 base, with 11 bases left between them. From germline, CDR1 is MNHEY and CDR2 SVGAGI. The CDR3 is made up of 15 amino acids. The CDR3 spells CASSYRGEGNTEAFF. CDR3 nucleotides: TGTGCCAGCAGTTACAGAGGGGAGGGGAACACTGAAGCTTTCTTT.

In this sample, this clone turned up a few times. CDR3 sequence: CASSSGIGEQYF. In DNA form, the CDR3 reads TGTGCCAGCAGCTCAGGAATAGGCGAGCAGTACTTC. This chain joins TRBV5-6 and TRBJ2-7; D unresolved. Germline loops: CDR1 SGHDT, CDR2 YYEEEE. Between the trimmed V and J ends, which lost 3 bases and 6 bases, there was a span of 10 bases. There are 12 residues in the CDR3.

The rearrangement links TRBV6-1 to TRBJ2-7; TRBD2 matches 12 bases. Germline V CDR1 and CDR2: MNHNS, SASEGT. This CDR3 spans 15 amino acids. V lost 3 bases, J lost 5 bases, and 5 bases stayed unmatched. CDR3 coding DNA: TGTGCCAGCAGTGAGACTAGCGGGAGTTACCACGAGCAGTACTTC. This sequence encodes CASSETSGSYHEQYF.

This chain joins TRBV25-1 and TRBJ2-4; 7 bases align to TRBD2. The CDR3 sequence is 14 residues long. The germline V gene has CDR1 MGHDK and CDR2 SYGVNS. The V segment lost 6 bases and the J segment 3 bases; nucleotides outside the gene matches: 5. The DNA of the CDR3 is TGTGCCAGCAGCTACTCGGGGGGCAAAAACATTCAGTACTTC. Encoded protein: CASSYSGGKNIQYF.

The V call is TRBV7-9, the J call TRBJ2-7; no firm D call. Per germline, CDR1 SEHNR and CDR2 FQNEAQ (reference sequence). The CDR3 is 12 amino acids. The germline V and J ends were trimmed by 4 bases and 1 base, with 5 bases remaining between them. CDR3 residues: CASSSLSYEQYF. DNA of the CDR3: TGTGCCAGCAGCTCCCTATCCTACGAGCAGTACTTC.

V is TRBV29-1 and J is TRBJ2-7, with TRBD2 matching 13 bases. The CDR3 is made up of 17 amino acids. The trim removed 1 base at V and 4 bases at J, leaving 10 bases unmatched. Germline CDR1 reads SQVTM; CDR2 reads ANQGSEA. The DNA for the CDR3 is TGCAGCGTTGAAGGGACTAGCGGGAGTCTTTATAGATACGAGCAGTACTTC. Translated, it gives CSVEGTSGSLYRYEQYF.

This clone showed up just once. The chain is built from TRBV4-1 and TRBJ1-6; 7 nucleotides agree with TRBD1. The germline V gene encodes CDR1 MGHRA and CDR2 YSYEKL. V lost 5 bases and J lost 0; bases outside the gene matches: 7. This CDR3 spans 17 amino acids. As DNA, the CDR3 is TGCGCCAGCAGCGCCGAGGGGGCGACCTCCTATAATTCACCCCTCCACTTT. Translating gives CASSAEGATSYNSPLHF.

The rearrangement links TRBV7-8 to TRBJ1-1; D remains ambiguous. V was trimmed by 1 base and J by 0 bases, leaving 6 bases between them. The length of the CDR3 is 14 residues. In germline, CDR1 is SGHVS, CDR2 FQNEAQ. CDR3 DNA: TGTGCCAGCAGCTTAGATCTCTTGAACACTGAAGCTTTCTTT. Protein sequence: CASSLDLLNTEAFF.

The chain employs TRBV9 and TRBJ2-1; 14 positions agree with TRBD2. J lost 0 bases, V lost 4 bases, and 6 bases had no gene match. The germline CDR1 and CDR2 sequences are SGDLS and YYNGEE. The CDR3 totals 18 residues. The CDR3 DNA reads as TGTGCCAGCAGCCCCGGGACTAGCGGGAGCTCCTCCTACAATGAGCAGTTCTTC. Residues: CASSPGTSGSSSYNEQFF.

The V and J genes are TRBV2 and TRBJ2-3; a weak D match, TRBD1 (6 bases). Germline CDR1 reads SNHLY; CDR2 reads FYNNEI. This CDR3 has 14 residues. V lost 4 bases and J 0 bases, leaving 8 bases between the germline ends. CDR3 residues: CASSGTASTDTQYF. CDR3 DNA sequence: TGTGCCAGCAGTGGGACAGCGAGCACAGATACGCAGTATTTT.

J is TRBJ2-2 and V is TRBV27; 7 bases align to TRBD2. Germline trimming cut 6 bases from V and 8 bases from J; bases unmatched to any gene: 9. This CDR3 is 14 amino acids long. Per germline, CDR1 MNHEY and CDR2 SMNVEV (reference sequence). CDR3 DNA: TGTGCCAGCAGCTTAGCGGGCCGCCAAGGGGAGCTGTTTTTT. It codes for CASSLAGRQGELFF.

J is TRBJ2-5 and V is TRBV9; D is perhaps TRBD1 (6 bases). Germline lookup yields CDR1 SGDLS and CDR2 YYNGEE. V gave up 4 bases and J gave up 5 bases, with 15 bases separating them. This CDR3 comprises 14 residues. CDR3 loop: CASSPPMGAETQYF. The CDR3 DNA reads TGTGCCAGCAGCCCCCCCATGGGGGCGGAGACCCAGTACTTC.

J is TRBJ2-7 and V is TRBV5-4; the D gene is possibly TRBD2 (5 bases). Germline lookup yields CDR1 SGHNT and CDR2 YYREEE (reference sequence). V gave up 0 bases and J gave up 5 bases, with 6 bases separating them. The CDR3 runs 12 residues. The CDR3 DNA reads as TGTGCCAGCAGCTTGGTGGGAGACGAGCAGTACTTC. It specifies CASSLVGDEQYF.

This chain links TRBV19 with TRBJ2-1, with 9 bases identical to TRBD2. With V trimmed by 2 bases and J by 9 bases, 5 bases remained unmatched. This CDR3 contains 14 residues. The germline gives CDR1 LNHDA, CDR2 SQIVND (reference sequence). CDR3 coding DNA: TGTGCCAGTAGTATATTAGGGACTAGCTCTGAGCAGTTCTTC. Protein product: CASSILGTSSEQFF.

The J gene is TRBJ2-1, the V gene TRBV5-4; 9 bases line up with TRBD2. This CDR3 region has 18 residues. The trim removed 0 bases at V and 1 base at J, leaving 8 bases unmatched. Germline CDR1 and CDR2: SGHNT and YYREEE (reference sequence). This chain's CDR3 is CASSLGSGRILSYNEQFF. Written as DNA, the CDR3 is TGTGCCAGCAGCTTGGGCAGCGGGAGGATCTTGTCCTACAATGAGCAGTTCTTC. Variable domain in full (rest from reference TRBV5-4 and TRBJ2-1): ETGVTQSPTHLIKTRGQQVTLRCSSQSGHNTVSWYQQALGQGPQFIFQYYREEENGRGNFPPRFSGLQFPNYSSELNVNALELDDSALYLCASSLGSGRILSYNEQFFGPGTRLTVL.

The rearrangement links TRBV19 to TRBJ2-3; TRBD2 matches 10 bases. Germline V lookup: CDR1 LNHDA, CDR2 SQIVND (reference sequence). There are 14 residues in the CDR3. V shed 5 bases, J shed 4 bases, and the junction held 3 bases outside the gene matches. CDR3 protein: CASSPSGSSDTQYF. The CDR3 DNA follows: TGTGCCAGTAGTCCTAGCGGGAGTTCAGATACGCAGTATTTT. Full variable domain (rest looked up from reference TRBV19 and TRBJ2-3): DGGITQSPKYLFRKEGQNVTLSCEQNLNHDAMYWYRQDPGQGLRLIYYSQIVNDFQKGDIAEGYSVSREKKESFPLTVTSAQKNPTAFYLCASSPSGSSDTQYFGPGTRLTVL.

This clone was recorded a few times. Other DNA sequences of this sample code for an identical CDR3. The V gene is TRBV6-5, the J gene TRBJ1-1, with D unresolved. The CDR3 sequence is 13 residues long. In germline, CDR1 is MNHEY, CDR2 SVGAGI. The V end was cut by 6 bases, the J end by 1 base, with 9 bases between. This chain's CDR3 is CASRSLENTEAFF. DNA of the CDR3: TGTGCCAGCAGGAGTCTAGAGAACACTGAAGCTTTCTTT.

This chain uses TRBV6-1 with TRBJ2-1; 12 positions match TRBD2. The CDR3 consists of 15 residues. V shed 3 bases and J 5 bases; nucleotides not matched to a gene: 2. The germline V gene encodes CDR1 MNHNS and CDR2 SASEGT. This CDR3 is CASSERLAGDNEQFF. CDR3 sequence (DNA): TGTGCCAGCAGTGAGAGACTAGCGGGAGACAATGAGCAGTTCTTC.